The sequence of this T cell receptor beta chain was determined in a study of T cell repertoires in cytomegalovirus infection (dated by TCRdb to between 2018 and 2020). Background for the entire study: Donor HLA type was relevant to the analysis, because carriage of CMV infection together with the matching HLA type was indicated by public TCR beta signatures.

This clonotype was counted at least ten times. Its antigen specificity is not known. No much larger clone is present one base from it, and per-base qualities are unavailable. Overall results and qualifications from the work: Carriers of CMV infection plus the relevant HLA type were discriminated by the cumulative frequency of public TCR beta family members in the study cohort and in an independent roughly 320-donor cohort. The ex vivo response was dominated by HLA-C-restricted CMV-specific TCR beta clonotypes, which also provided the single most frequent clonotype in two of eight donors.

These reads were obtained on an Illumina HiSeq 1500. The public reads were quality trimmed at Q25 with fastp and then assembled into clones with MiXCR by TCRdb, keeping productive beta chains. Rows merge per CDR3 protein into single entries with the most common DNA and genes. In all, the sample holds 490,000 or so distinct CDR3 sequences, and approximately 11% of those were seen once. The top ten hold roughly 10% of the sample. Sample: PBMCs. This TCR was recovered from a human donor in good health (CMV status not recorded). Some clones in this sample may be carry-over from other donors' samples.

The CDR3 region reads CASSLIEGLYYGYTF. The DNA sequence is as follows: TGTGCCAGCAGCTTAATAGAGGGACTATACTATGGCTACACCTTC. The rearrangement combines TRBV7-8 with TRBJ1-2; TRBD1 is a possible D gene, resting on 5 matching bases. Reading from cysteine to phenylalanine, the CDR3 counts 15 amino acids. This entry keeps only the CDR3 DNA: 45 bases, framed from base 1. Taken from the germline V gene, the CDR1 and CDR2 loops are SGHVS and FQNEAQ. V is clipped by 2 bases and J by 3 bases, and the sequence between their germline boundaries is 13 bases long.